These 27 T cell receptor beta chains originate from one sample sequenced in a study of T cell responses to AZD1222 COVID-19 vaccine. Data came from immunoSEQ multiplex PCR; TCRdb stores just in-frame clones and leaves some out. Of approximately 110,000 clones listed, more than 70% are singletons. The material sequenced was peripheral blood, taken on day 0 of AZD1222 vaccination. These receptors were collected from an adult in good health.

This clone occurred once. CDR3 sequence reads: CASSLRGEGSYEQYF. Written as DNA, the CDR3 is TGTGCCAGCAGTTTAAGAGGGGAGGGGTCTTACGAGCAGTACTTC. This chain links TRBV27 with TRBJ2-7; 7 bases match TRBD2. Germline CDR1 MNHEY, CDR2 SMNVEV (reference sequence). This CDR3 region has 15 residues. The V gene end was trimmed by 2 bases and the J gene end by 4 bases; junction bases not matched to a gene: 8.

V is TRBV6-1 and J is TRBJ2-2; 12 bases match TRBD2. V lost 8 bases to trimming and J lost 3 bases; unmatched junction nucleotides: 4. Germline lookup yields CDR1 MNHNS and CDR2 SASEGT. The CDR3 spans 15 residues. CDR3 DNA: TGTGCCAGCCAGACTAGCGGGGGATACACCGGGGAGCTGTTTTTT. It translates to CASQTSGGYTGELFF.

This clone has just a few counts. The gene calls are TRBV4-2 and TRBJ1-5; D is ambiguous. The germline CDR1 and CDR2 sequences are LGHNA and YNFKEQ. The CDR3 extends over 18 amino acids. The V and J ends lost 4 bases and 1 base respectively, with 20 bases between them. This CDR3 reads CASSLSGEGFGSNQPQHF. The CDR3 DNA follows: TGTGCCAGCAGCCTGTCTGGAGAGGGATTCGGGAGCAATCAGCCCCAGCATTTT.

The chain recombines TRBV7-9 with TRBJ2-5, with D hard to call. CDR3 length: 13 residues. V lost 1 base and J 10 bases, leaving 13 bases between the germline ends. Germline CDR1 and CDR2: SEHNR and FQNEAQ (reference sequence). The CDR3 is CASSLVSEGIQYF. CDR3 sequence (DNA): TGTGCCAGCAGCTTAGTATCTGAAGGTATCCAGTACTTC.

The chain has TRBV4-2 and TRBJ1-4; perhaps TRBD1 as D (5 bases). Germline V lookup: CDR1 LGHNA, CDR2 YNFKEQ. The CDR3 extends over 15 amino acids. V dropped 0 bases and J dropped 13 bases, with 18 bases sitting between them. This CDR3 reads CASSQEFGGGGILFF. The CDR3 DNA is TGTGCCAGCAGCCAAGAATTCGGGGGAGGTGGTATACTGTTTTTT.

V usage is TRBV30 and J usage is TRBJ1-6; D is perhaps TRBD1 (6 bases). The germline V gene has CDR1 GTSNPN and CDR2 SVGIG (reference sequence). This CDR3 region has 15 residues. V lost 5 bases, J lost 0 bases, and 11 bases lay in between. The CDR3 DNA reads TGTGCCTGGCTGGACAGCAGCTCCTATAATTCACCCCTCCACTTT. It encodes CAWLDSSSYNSPLHF.

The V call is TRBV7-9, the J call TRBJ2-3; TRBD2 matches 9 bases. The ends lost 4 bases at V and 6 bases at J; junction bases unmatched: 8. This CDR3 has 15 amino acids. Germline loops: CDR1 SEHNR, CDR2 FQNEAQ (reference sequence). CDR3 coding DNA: TGTGCCAGCAGCTCCGCTGGCGGGGGGGAGGATACGCAGTATTTT. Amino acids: CASSSAGGGEDTQYF. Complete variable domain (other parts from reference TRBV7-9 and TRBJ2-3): DTGVSQNPRHKITKRGQNVTFRCDPISEHNRLYWYRQTLGQGPEFLTYFQNEAQLEKSRLLSDRFSAERPKGSFSTLEIQRTEQGDSAMYLCASSSAGGGEDTQYFGPGTRLTVL.

The CDR3 nucleotides are TGTGCCAGCTCACGTCAGGGGAACTATGGCTACACCTTC. The encoded protein is CASSRQGNYGYTF. The V gene is TRBV18, the J gene TRBJ1-2; D is perhaps TRBD1 (6 bases). The V gene lost 4 bases and the J gene lost 2 bases, with 8 bases spanning the gap. CDR1 KGHSH and CDR2 LQKENI come from the germline V gene. The CDR3 runs 13 residues.

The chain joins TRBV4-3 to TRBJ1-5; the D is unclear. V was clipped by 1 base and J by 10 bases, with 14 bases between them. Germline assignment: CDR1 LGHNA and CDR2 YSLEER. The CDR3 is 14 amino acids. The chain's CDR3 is CASSQGTMGFPQHF. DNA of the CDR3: TGCGCCAGCAGCCAAGGGACCATGGGCTTTCCCCAGCATTTT.

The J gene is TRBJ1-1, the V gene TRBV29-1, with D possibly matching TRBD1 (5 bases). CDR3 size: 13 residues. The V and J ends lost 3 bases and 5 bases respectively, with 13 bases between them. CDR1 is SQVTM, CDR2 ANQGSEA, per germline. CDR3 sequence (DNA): TGCAGCGTTGAGGGGCCCCTGGGAACTGAAGCTTTCTTT. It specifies CSVEGPLGTEAFF.

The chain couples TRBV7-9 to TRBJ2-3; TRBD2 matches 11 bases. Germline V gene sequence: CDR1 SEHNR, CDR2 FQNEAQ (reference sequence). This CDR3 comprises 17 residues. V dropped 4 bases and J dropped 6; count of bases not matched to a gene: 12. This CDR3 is CASSSTVAGGVRDTQYF. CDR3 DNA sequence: TGTGCCAGCAGCTCTACAGTAGCGGGGGGGGTACGGGATACGCAGTATTTT.

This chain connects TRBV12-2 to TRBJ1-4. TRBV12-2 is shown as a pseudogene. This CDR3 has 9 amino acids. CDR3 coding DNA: TGTGCAAGAGGCGAAAAACTGTTTTTT. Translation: CARGEKLFF.

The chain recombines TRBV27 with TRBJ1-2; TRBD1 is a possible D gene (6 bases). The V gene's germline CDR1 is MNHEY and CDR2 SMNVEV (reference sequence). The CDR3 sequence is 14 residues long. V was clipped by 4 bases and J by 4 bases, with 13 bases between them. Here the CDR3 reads CASSWGGAGYGYTF. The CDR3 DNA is TGTGCCAGCAGTTGGGGGGGCGCGGGCTATGGCTACACCTTC.

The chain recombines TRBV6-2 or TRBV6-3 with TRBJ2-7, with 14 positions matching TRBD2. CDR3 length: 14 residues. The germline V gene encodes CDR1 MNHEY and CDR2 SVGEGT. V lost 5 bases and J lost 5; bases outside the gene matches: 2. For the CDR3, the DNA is TGTGCCAGCAGTCGACTAGCGGGAGGGCACGAGCAGTACTTC. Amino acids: CASSRLAGGHEQYF.

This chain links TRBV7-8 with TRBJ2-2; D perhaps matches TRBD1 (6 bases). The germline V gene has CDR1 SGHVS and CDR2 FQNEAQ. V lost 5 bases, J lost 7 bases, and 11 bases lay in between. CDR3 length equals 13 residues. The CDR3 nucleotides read TGTGCCAGCAGCCGGAAGGGGGTCGGGGAGCTGTTTTTT. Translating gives CASSRKGVGELFF.

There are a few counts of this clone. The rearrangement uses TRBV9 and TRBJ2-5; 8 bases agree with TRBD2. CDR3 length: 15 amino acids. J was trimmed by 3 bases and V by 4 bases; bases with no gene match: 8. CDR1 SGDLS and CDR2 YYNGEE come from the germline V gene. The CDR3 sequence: CASSPSGTREETQYF. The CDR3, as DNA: TGTGCCAGCAGCCCCTCCGGGACTAGGGAAGAGACCCAGTACTTC.

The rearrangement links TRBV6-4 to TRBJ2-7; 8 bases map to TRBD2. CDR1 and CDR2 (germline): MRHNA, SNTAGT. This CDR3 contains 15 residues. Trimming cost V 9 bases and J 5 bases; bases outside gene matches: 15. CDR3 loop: CARDEGLRGGNEQYF. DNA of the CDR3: TGTGCCAGAGATGAGGGTCTCCGGGGGGGGAACGAGCAGTACTTC.

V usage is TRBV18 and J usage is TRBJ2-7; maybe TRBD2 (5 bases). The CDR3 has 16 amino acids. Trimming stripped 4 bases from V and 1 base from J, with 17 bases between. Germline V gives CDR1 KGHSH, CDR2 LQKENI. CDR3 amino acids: CASSRPTTVGSYEQYF. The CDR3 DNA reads TGTGCCAGCTCACGACCGACTACGGTGGGGTCCTACGAGCAGTACTTC.

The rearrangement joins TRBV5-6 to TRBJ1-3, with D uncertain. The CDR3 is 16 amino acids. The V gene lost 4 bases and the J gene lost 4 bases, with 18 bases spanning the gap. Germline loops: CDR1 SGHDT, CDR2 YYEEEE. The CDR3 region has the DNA TGTGCCAGCAGCCTGGATCGTTTATGGGAGGGAAACACCATATATTTT. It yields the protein CASSLDRLWEGNTIYF.

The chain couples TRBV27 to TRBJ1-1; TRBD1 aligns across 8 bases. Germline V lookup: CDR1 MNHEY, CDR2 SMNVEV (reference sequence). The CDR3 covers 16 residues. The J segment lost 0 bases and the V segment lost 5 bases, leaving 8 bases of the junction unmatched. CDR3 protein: CASSRYRTGLNTEAFF. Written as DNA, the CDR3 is TGTGCCAGCAGTCGGTACAGGACAGGGCTGAACACTGAAGCTTTCTTT.

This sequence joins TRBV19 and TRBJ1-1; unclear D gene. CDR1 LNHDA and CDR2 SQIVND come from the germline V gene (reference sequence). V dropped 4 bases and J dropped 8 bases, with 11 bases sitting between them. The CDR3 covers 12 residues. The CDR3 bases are TGTGCCAGTAGTACTGACACCTCCGAAGCTTTCTTT. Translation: CASSTDTSEAFF.

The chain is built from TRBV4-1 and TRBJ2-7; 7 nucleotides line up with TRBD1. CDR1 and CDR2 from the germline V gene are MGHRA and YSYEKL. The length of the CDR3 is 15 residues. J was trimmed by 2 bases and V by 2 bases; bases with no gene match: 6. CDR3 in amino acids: CASSQLTGAAYEQYF. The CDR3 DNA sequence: TGCGCCAGCAGCCAATTAACAGGGGCAGCCTACGAGCAGTACTTC.

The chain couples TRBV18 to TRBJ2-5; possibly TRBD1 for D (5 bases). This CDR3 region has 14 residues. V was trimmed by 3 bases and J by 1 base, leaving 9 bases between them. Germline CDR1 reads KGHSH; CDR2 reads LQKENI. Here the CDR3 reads CASSPSTAQETQYF. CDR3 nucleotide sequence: TGTGCCAGCTCACCTTCGACAGCCCAAGAGACCCAGTACTTC.

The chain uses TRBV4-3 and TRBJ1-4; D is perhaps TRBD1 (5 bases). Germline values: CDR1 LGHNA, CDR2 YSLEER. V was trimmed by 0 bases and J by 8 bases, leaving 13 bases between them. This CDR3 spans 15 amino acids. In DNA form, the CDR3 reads TGCGCCAGCAGCCAAGAACACAGGACAAGCGAAAAACTGTTTTTT. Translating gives CASSQEHRTSEKLFF.

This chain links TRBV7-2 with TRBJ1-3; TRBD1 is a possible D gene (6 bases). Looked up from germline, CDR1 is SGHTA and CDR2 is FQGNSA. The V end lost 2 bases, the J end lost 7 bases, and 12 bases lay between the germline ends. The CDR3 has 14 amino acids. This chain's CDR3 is CASSLQGTLNTIYF. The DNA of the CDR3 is TGTGCCAGCAGCTTACAGGGGACCCTCAACACCATATATTTT.

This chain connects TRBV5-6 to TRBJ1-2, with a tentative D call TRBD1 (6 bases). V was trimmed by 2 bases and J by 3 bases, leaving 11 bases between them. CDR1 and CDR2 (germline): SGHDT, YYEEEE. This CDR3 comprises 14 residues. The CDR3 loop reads CASSLSGDHYGYTF. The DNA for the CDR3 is TGTGCCAGCAGCTTATCAGGGGACCACTATGGCTACACCTTC.

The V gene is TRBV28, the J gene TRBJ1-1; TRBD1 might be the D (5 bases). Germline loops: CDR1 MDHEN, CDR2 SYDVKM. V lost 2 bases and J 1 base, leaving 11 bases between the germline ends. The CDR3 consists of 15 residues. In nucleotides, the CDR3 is TGTGCCAGCAGTTTAAGGGGTTCCGCGAACACTGAAGCTTTCTTT. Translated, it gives CASSLRGSANTEAFF. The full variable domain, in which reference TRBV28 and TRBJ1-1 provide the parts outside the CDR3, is DVKVTQSSRYLVKRTGEKVFLECVQDMDHENMFWYRQDPGLGLRLIYFSYDVKMKEKGDIPEGYSVSREKKERFSLILESASTNQTSMYLCASSLRGSANTEAFFGQGTRLTVV.